The entry below describes one T cell receptor beta chain. Antigen unknown. This sample stems from a study of molecular identifiers for immune sequencing clone quantification. Study-wide background: In the replicates, RNA derived from approximately 20,000 or 100,000 naive CD8 cells was divided into five parts, and four were sequenced.

TCRdb re-analysed the PCR reads in MiXCR, keeping a single row per CDR3 protein. This repertoire shows about 70,000 distinct CDR3 sequences, over 15% found once; its top ten account for roughly 1.5%. Study-level results: Researchers reportedly could pick up spiked Jurkat TCR RNA from one cell mixed into about 970,000 naive cells. For effector cells, clones above 20 RNA copies held over 99% of molecules; for naive cells, under 1%.

The CDR3 loop spans 16 amino acids. V shed 3 bases, J shed 1 base, and the junction held 3 bases outside the gene matches. The V gene's germline CDR1 is MDHEN and CDR2 SYDVKM. Using a CD8+CD4-CCR7+CD45RA+ phenotype, naive CD8 T cells were sorted. This chain connects TRBV28 to TRBJ2-1; 10 nucleotides align to TRBD2. Sample: naive CD8+ T cells from blood, with Jurkat cell RNA spiked in. The subset here: FACS-sorted CD8+CD4-CCR7+CD45RA+ naive T cells. The clonotype was recovered from a human donor in good health. Some libraries in this study had Jurkat cell RNA spiked in. In DNA, the CDR3 is TGTGCCAGCAGTTTTATAGCGGGAGGATCCTACAATGAGCAGTTCTTC. Protein: CASSFIAGGSYNEQFF.